The rows below give T cell receptor beta chains drawn from one sample of a study of blood T cells in healthy people across ages. TCRdb re-called the 5' RACE reads through MiXCR, storing one row per CDR3 protein. The sample includes 950,000 to 1,200,000 distinct CDR3 sequences, about two fifths of them seen just once. The sample comprised blood. The receptor source for this set is a man aged 18 to 29 in good health. The CDR3 runs from the conserved cysteine through the conserved F or W. A D gene is named only where the DNA matches it firmly. Clone size is shown for a subset of rows, as once, few, many or a class of expanded clone.

len,d_gene,j_gene,abundance,v_gene,CDR3nt,CDR3aa
20,TRBD2,TRBJ2-7,few,TRBV4-2,TGTGCCAGCAGCCAAGATCCTAGCGGGGGTACGCCCTCATCCTACAATGAGCAGTACTTC,CASSQDPSGGTPSSYNEQYF
14,.,TRBJ2-1,.,TRBV24-1,TGTGCCACCAGTGATCGGGACGCCGACAATGAGCAGTTCTTC,CATSDRDADNEQFF
13,.,TRBJ2-7,few,TRBV19,TGTGCCAGTAGCGTTAGTTATTACAATGAGCAGTACTTC,CASSVSYYNEQYF
18,.,TRBJ1-2,.,TRBV4-1,TGCGCCAGCAGCCAAGATCATCAAAGGGCAGGGGATGCCGCTGGCTACACCTTC,CASSQDHQRAGDAAGYTF
13,.,TRBJ1-1,.,TRBV29-1,TGCAGCGCCCATGGGCTTCTGAACACTGAAGCTTTCTTT,CSAHGLLNTEAFF
13,.,TRBJ1-5,.,TRBV28,TGTGCCAGCAGTAGGCGGGACCAATGGATCCAGCATTTT,CASSRRDQWIQHF
13,.,TRBJ2-2,few,TRBV12-3/TRBV12-4,TGTGCCAGCACCGGAGAGAACACCGGGGAGCTGTTTTTT,CASTGENTGELFF
14,.,TRBJ1-4,.,TRBV30,TGTGCCTGGAGTAGGGGTATGGCTAATGAAAAACTGTTTTTT,CAWSRGMANEKLFF
16,.,TRBJ2-5,few,TRBV6-5,TGTGCCAGCAGTCGTAAAACGGGGGGCCTACAAGAGACCCAGTACTTC,CASSRKTGGLQETQYF
11,.,TRBJ1-1,.,TRBV24-1,TGTGTCAATAGTATGAACACTGAAGCTTTCTTT,CVNSMNTEAFF
17,.,TRBJ2-1,.,TRBV7-9,TGTGCCAGCAGCTTATCCGCCGCGCGGGTCTCCTACAATGAGCAGTTCTTC,CASSLSAARVSYNEQFF
14,.,TRBJ2-1,.,TRBV6-1,TGTGCCAGCAGTGAGTGGGACACCGACAATGAGCAGTTCTTC,CASSEWDTDNEQFF
14,.,TRBJ1-2,many,TRBV9,TGTGCCAGCAGCGTAGGAGAGGGACGCTATGGCTACACCTTC,CASSVGEGRYGYTF
18,.,TRBJ1-4,few,TRBV7-9,TGTGCCAGCAGCACCGTGTTTGAGGGGACCTCAACTAATGAAAAACTGTTTTTT,CASSTVFEGTSTNEKLFF
15,.,TRBJ1-1,.,TRBV4-1,TGCGCCAGCAGCCATGGGGACTCCCGGAACACTGAAGCTTTCTTT,CASSHGDSRNTEAFF
14,.,TRBJ2-7,.,TRBV28,TGTGCCAGCTCCCTGGCGGGCCTACCCTACGAGCAGTACTTC,CASSLAGLPYEQYF